Below are 22 T cell receptor beta chains sequenced from a single sample in a study of CD8 T cells in Susac syndrome. RNA was extracted with the RNeasy kit, and a quantity of about 0.5 to 1 ug was reverse transcribed using random hexamers. TCRdb ran MiXCR on the immunoSEQ multiplex PCR reads and lists one entry per CDR3 protein. The sample records about 120,000 distinct CDR3 sequences, 94% being singletons. Sequences were obtained from CD4+ T cells from PBMCs. The receptors stem from a human donor in good health.

V usage is TRBV2 and J usage is TRBJ1-2; D is ambiguous. CDR3 length: 11 amino acids. CDR1 and CDR2 from the germline V gene are SNHLY and FYNNEI. V lost 4 bases and J 10 bases, leaving 10 bases between the germline ends. The CDR3 here is CASSVKGVYTF. CDR3 in DNA: TGTGCCAGCAGTGTAAAGGGTGTCTACACCTTC.

The chain carries TRBV5-1 and TRBJ1-1; 12 positions match TRBD1. V lost 0 bases, J lost 5 bases, and 11 bases stayed unmatched. The CDR3 loop spans 18 amino acids. Germline CDR1 SGHRS, CDR2 YFSETQ. The chain's CDR3 is CASSLAPLGQGANTEAFF. In DNA, the CDR3 is TGCGCCAGCAGCTTGGCTCCCCTGGGACAGGGGGCGAATACTGAAGCTTTCTTT.

The chain couples TRBV12-3 or TRBV12-4 to TRBJ2-7, with a tentative D call TRBD2 (6 bases). V lost 6 bases and J lost 0, with 18 bases in between. The CDR3 length is 16 residues. For the CDR3, the DNA is TGTGCCAGCAGCCCCTTGGGACTCGCAAGCTCCTACGAGCAGTACTTC. This codes for CASSPLGLASSYEQYF.

This rearrangement joins TRBV5-1 to TRBJ2-5; 7 bases agree with TRBD1. Trimming took 0 bases from V and 1 from J; bases not matched to a gene: 9. The germline CDR1 and CDR2 sequences are SGHRS and YFSETQ. There are 17 residues in the CDR3. CDR3 sequence (DNA): TGCGCCAGCAGCTTGGGTATCGGGACAGACCCCCAAGAGACCCAGTACTTC. Translating it yields CASSLGIGTDPQETQYF.

The rearrangement links TRBV29-1 to TRBJ1-5; possible D gene TRBD1, 5 bases. V shed 6 bases and J shed 5 bases, with 11 bases lying between them. This CDR3 is built from 12 residues. CDR1 and CDR2 (germline): SQVTM, ANQGSEA. The CDR3 DNA sequence: TGCAGCGTCCCTAGGGGAGATCAGCCCCAGCATTTT. Its protein is CSVPRGDQPQHF.

The rearrangement joins TRBV3-1 to TRBJ1-1; a possible D gene is TRBD1 (6 bases). The CDR3 covers 15 residues. Germline V gene data show CDR1 as LGHDT and CDR2 as YNNKEL (reference sequence). V lost 5 bases, J lost 5 bases, and 18 bases lay in between. CDR3 sequence reads: CASSSSFERGTEAFF. CDR3 in DNA: TGTGCCAGCAGCTCCTCATTCGAGAGGGGGACTGAAGCTTTCTTT.

The chain is built from TRBV6-1 and TRBJ1-2, with 9 positions matching TRBD1. After removal of 6 bases from V and 7 bases from J, the junction contained 9 bases not matched to a gene. The V gene's germline CDR1 is MNHNS and CDR2 SASEGT. The CDR3 spans 14 residues. CDR3 region: CASRTGTGNIGYTF. The CDR3 nucleotides are TGTGCCAGCAGAACGGGGACAGGGAACATTGGCTACACCTTC.

The J gene is TRBJ2-7, the V gene TRBV6-6, with D uncertain. The CDR3 runs to 13 residues. Germline loops: CDR1 MNHNY, CDR2 SVGAGI (reference sequence). V gave up 7 bases and J gave up 0 bases, with 10 bases separating them. CDR3 nucleotide sequence: TGTGCCAGCACCTCGTCCAGCTCCTACGAGCAGTACTTC. Residues: CASTSSSSYEQYF.

V is TRBV7-9 and J is TRBJ2-4; 9 bases line up with TRBD1. Germline-derived CDR1 and CDR2 are SEHNR and FQNEAQ (reference sequence). The CDR3 contains 14 residues. V lost 5 bases, J lost 7 bases, and 6 bases stayed unmatched. Here the CDR3 DNA reads TGTGCCAGCAGCAGGAATACAGGGGGCAACATTCAGTACTTC. It encodes CASSRNTGGNIQYF.

The CDR3 sequence is CSAIKREGADTQYF. The CDR3 coding sequence is TGCAGTGCTATAAAGCGGGAGGGAGCAGATACGCAGTATTTT. The chain uses TRBV20-1 and TRBJ2-3, with 10 nucleotides matching TRBD2. This CDR3 is 14 amino acids long. Germline loops: CDR1 DFQATT, CDR2 SNEGSKA (reference sequence). V lost 4 bases and J lost 4; bases outside the gene matches: 5.

V is TRBV19 and J is TRBJ2-4; 8 bases align to TRBD1. This CDR3 has 16 residues. V lost 4 bases to trimming and J lost 2 bases; unmatched junction nucleotides: 7. CDR1 and CDR2 (germline): LNHDA, SQIVND (reference sequence). CDR3 amino acids: CASSTTWTGTKNIQYF. CDR3 in DNA: TGTGCCAGTAGTACCACCTGGACAGGGACCAAAAACATTCAGTACTTC.

The chain uses TRBV30 and TRBJ1-1; D possibly corresponds to TRBD1 (5 bases). V was pared by 2 bases and J by 0 bases, with 10 bases between. Germline V gives CDR1 GTSNPN, CDR2 SVGIG (reference sequence). The CDR3 has 14 amino acids. The CDR3 DNA sequence: TGTGCCTGGAGTTCAGGACAAATGAACACTGAAGCTTTCTTT. Translation: CAWSSGQMNTEAFF.

The genes are TRBV6-1 and TRBJ1-5, with a weak D call TRBD1 (5 bases). V shed 5 bases and J shed 2 bases, with 13 bases lying between them. The CDR3 consists of 15 residues. In germline, CDR1 is MNHNS, CDR2 SASEGT. The CDR3 protein is CASSHRDRGNQPQHF. For the CDR3, the DNA is TGTGCCAGCAGTCATCGGGACCGGGGCAATCAGCCCCAGCATTTT.

This clonotype has a single count. CDR3 DNA: TGTGCCAGCAGTTTGACACAGAAGGACACTGAAGCTTTCTTT. This sequence encodes CASSLTQKDTEAFF. The chain combines TRBV12-3 or TRBV12-4 with TRBJ1-1; D gene ambiguous. This CDR3 region has 14 residues. Trimming shortened V by 3 bases and J by 3 bases, and 11 bases separated the two germline ends.

This clonotype was recorded only once. The rearrangement joins TRBV30 to TRBJ1-1; D is unresolved. The CDR3 contains 15 residues. The germline V and J ends were trimmed by 3 bases and 1 base, with 15 bases remaining between them. Germline CDR1 reads GTSNPN; CDR2 reads SVGIG (reference sequence). The CDR3 coding sequence is TGTGCCTGGAGGCGGGCGGGTTTAGAGAACACTGAAGCTTTCTTT. This encodes CAWRRAGLENTEAFF. Supplemented by reference TRBV30 and TRBJ1-1, the full variable domain reads SQTIHQWPATLVQPVGSPLSLECTVEGTSNPNLYWYRQAAGRGLQLLFYSVGIGQISSEVPQNLSASRPQDRQFILSSKKLLLSDSGFYLCAWRRAGLENTEAFFGQGTRLTVV.

V gene TRBV2 combines with J gene TRBJ2-7, with D perhaps matching TRBD1 (5 bases). Germline V gene lookup returns CDR1 SNHLY and CDR2 FYNNEI. Trimming left V 6 bases short and J 1 base short, with 13 bases between. This CDR3 has 14 residues. CDR3 coding DNA: TGTGCCAGCAGCGCAGGGCCTTCTTCCTACGAGCAGTACTTC. Its protein product is CASSAGPSSYEQYF.

V gene TRBV20-1 combines with J gene TRBJ1-4, with D uncertain. The CDR3 totals 13 residues. V dropped 3 bases and J dropped 3 bases, with 8 bases sitting between them. Germline CDR1 is DFQATT and CDR2 is SNEGSKA (reference sequence). The CDR3 reads CSARGFANEKLFF. CDR3 in DNA: TGCAGTGCTAGGGGGTTTGCTAATGAAAAACTGTTTTTT.

The gene calls are TRBV18 and TRBJ1-2; perhaps TRBD1 as D (6 bases). The CDR3 sequence is 15 residues long. Trimming pared 0 bases from V and 8 bases from J, leaving 16 bases between. Germline CDR1 KGHSH, CDR2 LQKENI. The CDR3 DNA reads TGTGCCAGCTCACCACCGTCCGGGACAACTGGAGGCTACACCTTC. Protein: CASSPPSGTTGGYTF.

The CDR3 reads CASSPGTPPYEQYF. In DNA form, the CDR3 reads TGTGCCAGCTCACCCGGGACACCCCCCTACGAGCAGTACTTC. The chain is built from TRBV18 and TRBJ2-7; D might be TRBD1 (6 bases). Germline-derived CDR1 and CDR2 are KGHSH and LQKENI. The CDR3 totals 14 residues. V was trimmed by 3 bases and J by 2 bases, leaving 11 bases between them.

The V gene is TRBV19, the J gene TRBJ2-3, with 7 bases matching TRBD2. Looked up from germline, CDR1 is LNHDA and CDR2 is SQIVND (reference sequence). Trimming cost V 7 bases and J 4 bases; bases outside gene matches: 14. The CDR3 is made up of 16 amino acids. As DNA, the CDR3 is TGTGCCAGTACCGACCCTAGCGGCGAGGGATCAGATACGCAGTATTTT. Encoded protein: CASTDPSGEGSDTQYF.

The chain is built from TRBV28 and TRBJ2-3; perhaps TRBD1 as D (6 bases). The germline V gene encodes CDR1 MDHEN and CDR2 SYDVKM. The CDR3 has 14 residues. The ends were cut back, 2 bases at V and 6 bases at J, with 12 bases in the middle. The CDR3 reads CASSLPGDRDTQYF. The CDR3 bases are TGTGCCAGCAGTTTACCAGGGGACCGGGATACGCAGTATTTT.

The chain employs TRBV6-5 and TRBJ1-2, with a possible D match to TRBD1 (6 bases). The CDR3 spans 14 residues. The ends were cut back, 0 bases at V and 6 bases at J, with 11 bases in the middle. Germline values: CDR1 MNHEY, CDR2 SVGAGI. This CDR3 is CASSYSRGQHGYTF. The CDR3 coding sequence is TGTGCCAGCAGTTACTCACGGGGGCAACATGGCTACACCTTC.